Here is one T cell receptor beta chain with its context. Its antigen is as yet unknown. The CDR3 runs 14 residues. CDR1 LNHDA and CDR2 SQIVND come from the germline V gene (reference sequence). V lost 4 bases and J 2 bases, leaving 12 bases between the germline ends. The data belong to a study of OX40 agonist ivuxolimab in advanced cancers. Study details: A mean age of about 56 years, range roughly 23 to 85, was recorded, and approximately 85% were male.

Generated by immunoSEQ multiplex PCR, the TCRdb table keeps only in-frame clones and is missing some. In the table there are some 100,000 clones, about 90% of which are singletons. The study, taken as a whole, reports: Also present in some nonresponders was a low level of normalized T-cell clonal expansion. Clonal expansion was seen in CD4+ and CD8+ blood T cells by week 6 at 0.1 to 3.0 mg/kg.

The V gene is TRBV19, the J gene TRBJ2-7; the D is unclear. The TCR sequence derives from an adult with an advanced solid tumor such as melanoma, head and neck, liver or kidney cancer. Sequenced material: CD4+ or CD8+ T cells sorted from blood, taken in a trial of the OX40 agonist ivuxolimab. The CDR3 sequence is CASSRTVGTYEQYF. CDR3 coding DNA: TGTGCCAGTAGTAGAACTGTAGGGACCTACGAGCAGTACTTC.